This T cell receptor beta chain was sequenced in a study of blood T cell repertoires in COVID-19. About the research overall: Acute and convalescent COVID-19 specimens originated in the United States, Italy and Spain. PBMCs, B-cell-depleted T cells, or T cells were the source of the cDNA or gDNA that made up the material.

This table comes from immunoSEQ multiplex PCR, and its TCRdb copy is limited to in-frame clones, with some not included. This sample has nearly 300,000 clones; roughly nine tenths occur once, and the top ten carry 2.5% to 3.5%. Each participant's cohort was designated according to participant-reported clinical history. A case of COVID-19 had been met by exposed participants within 2 weeks before study entry. The sample was PBMCs or T cells enriched from blood (not recorded which). The source of this sequence is a woman in her forties or fifties who had been exposed to COVID-19.

The CDR3 here is CASSLLDGGTSSLYGYTF. In nucleotides, the CDR3 is TGTGCCAGCAGTTTATTAGACGGGGGGACTTCTTCTCTCTATGGCTACACCTTC. The chain is built from TRBV28 and TRBJ1-2; D possibly corresponds to TRBD1 (5 bases). Germline assignment: CDR1 MDHEN and CDR2 SYDVKM. The V end lost 1 base, the J end lost 4 bases, and 22 bases lay between the germline ends. The CDR3 runs to 18 residues.